The 11 T cell receptor beta chains below come from one sample, sequenced in a study of beta chain features in type 1 diabetes. General study points: Type 1 diabetes patients had TCRB CDR3s that were shorter (moderately but significantly so) in all four CD4+ subsets.

Every isolated RNA sample was fully reverse transcribed, so sequencing captured expressed TCRB transcripts. Clones were sequenced by immunoSEQ multiplex PCR, and TCRdb holds only the in-frame ones, with some missing. The sample shows about 180,000 clones, around 8% of them seen only once. No antigen is known for these receptors. Specimen: central memory CD4+ T cells from blood. These receptors were obtained from a woman aged 40-49 years with type 1 diabetes.

This chain uses TRBV18 with TRBJ2-7, with 7 bases identical to TRBD1. CDR1 KGHSH and CDR2 LQKENI come from the germline V gene. With 6 bases clipped from V and 6 bases from J, the junction kept 8 bases outside the gene matches. The CDR3 runs 13 residues. The CDR3 here is CASSQTRDSEQYF. In DNA form, the CDR3 reads TGTGCCAGCTCTCAAACCCGGGACAGCGAGCAGTACTTC.

The table lists this clone with many counts. The chain has TRBV5-4 and TRBJ2-1; 13 bases are shared with TRBD2. Germline V CDR1 and CDR2: SGHNT, YYREEE (reference sequence). V was pared by 0 bases and J by 0 bases, with 3 bases of the junction left unmatched. The CDR3 sequence is 18 residues long. The CDR3 sequence: CASSLGLAGGYSYNEQFF. CDR3 DNA: TGTGCCAGCAGCTTGGGACTAGCGGGAGGTTACTCCTACAATGAGCAGTTCTTC.

The chain has TRBV9 and TRBJ1-2, with TRBD1 matching over 8 bases. Trimming took 2 bases from V and 3 from J; bases not matched to a gene: 6. Looked up from germline, CDR1 is SGDLS and CDR2 is YYNGEE. This CDR3 spans 15 amino acids. CDR3 residues: CASSVLDRVDYGYTF. The DNA of the CDR3 is TGTGCCAGCAGCGTCTTGGACAGGGTGGACTATGGCTACACCTTC.

This clone appeared a few times. The genes are TRBV28 and TRBJ1-5; 9 bases line up with TRBD1. V was clipped by 7 bases and J by 6 bases; unmatched bases: 7. There are 14 residues in the CDR3. The germline V gene encodes CDR1 MDHEN and CDR2 SYDVKM. This CDR3 reads CASNEQGATQPQHF. The CDR3 DNA is TGTGCCAGCAACGAACAGGGGGCCACTCAGCCCCAGCATTTT.

This clone appeared a few times. The J gene is TRBJ1-4, the V gene TRBV5-1; D is unresolved. The CDR3 runs to 15 residues. With 0 bases removed from V and 3 bases from J, the gap between germline ends came to 9 bases. Germline-derived CDR1 and CDR2 are SGHRS and YFSETQ. CDR3 bases: TGCGCCAGCAGCTTGGCCATGACTTCTAATGAAAAACTGTTTTTT. Protein: CASSLAMTSNEKLFF.

This clone was found a few times. V gene TRBV19 combines with J gene TRBJ1-5; 9 nucleotides line up with TRBD1. With V trimmed by 8 bases and J by 4 bases, 3 bases remained unmatched. This CDR3 contains 13 residues. Germline V gene data show CDR1 as LNHDA and CDR2 as SQIVND (reference sequence). Here the CDR3 DNA reads TGTGCCAGTGCACAGGGGGCTAATCAGCCCCAGCATTTT. This gives the protein CASAQGANQPQHF.

There are a few counts of this clone. The chain is built from TRBV2 and TRBJ1-6; 7 bases agree with TRBD1. J was trimmed by 0 bases and V by 6 bases; bases with no gene match: 8. Germline CDR1 and CDR2: SNHLY and FYNNEI. The CDR3 is 17 amino acids. The CDR3 region has the DNA TGTGCCAGCAGACGGACAGGTGCTAGCTCCTATAATTCACCCCTCCACTTT. Its translation: CASRRTGASSYNSPLHF.

This clone has more than one count but fewer than ten. The chain couples TRBV7-9 to TRBJ1-5; 9 nucleotides match TRBD1. The junction had 10 bases not matched to a gene; V was cut back by 5 bases and J by 11 bases. CDR1 SEHNR and CDR2 FQNEAQ come from the germline V gene (reference sequence). The CDR3 has 14 amino acids. The CDR3 reads CASSMDRGRQAQHF. DNA of the CDR3: TGTGCCAGCAGCATGGACAGGGGCCGCCAGGCCCAGCATTTT.

CDR3 coding DNA: TGTGCCAGCAGTTTCGGCCCGGGACAGGGGAGAAAGGGGACCTACGAGCAGTACTTC. This translates into CASSFGPGQGRKGTYEQYF. The chain combines TRBV27 with TRBJ2-7, with 10 bases aligning to TRBD1. The germline CDR1 and CDR2 sequences are MNHEY and SMNVEV (reference sequence). The trim removed 3 bases at V and 2 bases at J, leaving 16 bases unmatched. The CDR3 length is 19 residues.

The table lists this clone with many counts. The gene calls are TRBV9 and TRBJ2-1; 8 bases match TRBD1. CDR3 length: 14 amino acids. From germline, CDR1 is SGDLS and CDR2 YYNGEE. J was trimmed by 9 bases and V by 1 base; bases with no gene match: 6. CDR3 nucleotide sequence: TGTGCCAGCAGCGTATTGGGACAGGCTGGTGAGCAGTTCTTC. This encodes CASSVLGQAGEQFF.

The rearrangement links TRBV5-4 to TRBJ1-2; tentatively, D is TRBD1 (5 bases). The V gene's germline CDR1 is SGHNT and CDR2 YYREEE (reference sequence). The CDR3 runs 15 residues. Trimming removed 0 bases from V and 3 bases from J, with 12 bases in between. The CDR3 is CASSLGEGSYYGYTF. The CDR3 region has the DNA TGTGCCAGCAGCTTGGGGGAGGGGAGCTACTATGGCTACACCTTC.